One and the same sample provided the 14 T cell receptor beta chains below, sequenced in a study of control samples from healthy donors and cancer patients. TCRdb's copy holds only in-frame clones and misses some; the assay was immunoSEQ multiplex PCR. The sample holds 130,000 to 150,000 clones; more than 85% are singletons and the top ten take 3.2%. Sequencing was done on a sample of blood. Receptor source: a man aged 25-45 years in good health.

This chain joins TRBV15 and TRBJ2-3; no firm D call. V dropped 6 bases and J dropped 0 bases, with 10 bases sitting between them. The germline gives CDR1 LNHNV, CDR2 YYDKDF (reference sequence). This CDR3 spans 14 amino acids. CDR3 in DNA: TGTGCCACCAGTAAGTCCAGCAGCACAGATACGCAGTATTTT. Residues: CATSKSSSTDTQYF.

J is TRBJ1-1 and V is TRBV5-4; 7 bases fit TRBD1. J lost 1 base, V lost 0 bases, and 6 bases had no gene match. Germline CDR1 and CDR2: SGHNT and YYREEE (reference sequence). The CDR3 has 16 amino acids. The CDR3: CASSLERGQRNTEAFF. The CDR3 nucleotides are TGTGCCAGCAGCTTGGAAAGGGGGCAAAGGAACACTGAAGCTTTCTTT.

The V call is TRBV10-1, the J call TRBJ2-1; TRBD2 aligns across 9 bases. The germline CDR1 and CDR2 sequences are WNHNN and SYGVQD (reference sequence). The trim removed 8 bases at V and 5 bases at J, leaving 13 bases unmatched. CDR3 length equals 16 residues. Here the CDR3 DNA reads TGCGCCAGCGCAAATCTCCGCCTAGCGGGGAACAATGAGCAGTTCTTC. Translating it yields CASANLRLAGNNEQFF.

The rearrangement uses TRBV25-1 and TRBJ2-2; 7 nucleotides agree with TRBD1. The V segment lost 5 bases and the J segment 0 bases; nucleotides outside the gene matches: 6. CDR3 length: 16 residues. Germline lookup yields CDR1 MGHDK and CDR2 SYGVNS. CDR3 amino acids: CASSKTGTANTGELFF. The CDR3 nucleotides read TGTGCCAGCAGTAAAACCGGGACAGCGAACACCGGGGAGCTGTTTTTT.

V usage is TRBV7-2 and J usage is TRBJ2-1; D possibly matches TRBD1 or TRBD2 (5 bases each). The V gene's germline CDR1 is SGHTA and CDR2 FQGNSA. This CDR3 is built from 13 residues. V shed 1 base and J shed 8 bases, with 9 bases lying between them. The CDR3 here is CASSLVGVDEQFF. In nucleotides, the CDR3 is TGTGCCAGCAGCTTAGTGGGGGTGGATGAGCAGTTCTTC.

The gene calls are TRBV18 and TRBJ2-2, with D tentatively TRBD2 (5 bases). V was clipped by 6 bases and J by 2 bases, with 16 bases between them. This CDR3 spans 16 amino acids. Germline-derived CDR1 and CDR2 are KGHSH and LQKENI. CDR3 amino acids: CASSLRGSHNTGELFF. The CDR3, as DNA: TGTGCCAGCTCCCTCCGGGGAAGCCACAACACCGGGGAGCTGTTTTTT.

V is TRBV9 and J is TRBJ2-1, with 9 bases that match TRBD2. This CDR3 is built from 16 residues. Trimming removed 0 bases from V and 8 bases from J; junction bases left unmatched: 9. Germline assignment: CDR1 SGDLS and CDR2 YYNGEE. As DNA, the CDR3 is TGTGCCAGCAGCGTAGCAGGGCTAGCGGGGTCGGATGAGCAGTTCTTC. Translation gives CASSVAGLAGSDEQFF.

J is TRBJ2-7 and V is TRBV30, with D hard to call. Trimming left V 1 base short and J 3 bases short, with 4 bases between. The CDR3 contains 11 residues. The V gene's germline CDR1 is GTSNPN and CDR2 SVGIG (reference sequence). The chain's CDR3 is CAWSDDYEQYF. The DNA for the CDR3 is TGTGCCTGGAGTGATGACTACGAGCAGTACTTC.

This clone was counted between two and nine times. The V gene is TRBV27, the J gene TRBJ2-7; 9 nucleotides agree with TRBD1. Per germline, CDR1 MNHEY and CDR2 SMNVEV (reference sequence). V gave up 5 bases and J gave up 0 bases; unmatched junction bases: 8. CDR3 length equals 16 residues. The CDR3 reads CASSRNRDRVSYEQYF. The CDR3 nucleotides are TGTGCCAGCAGTCGTAACCGGGACAGGGTCTCCTACGAGCAGTACTTC.

V gene TRBV11-3 combines with J gene TRBJ2-2; D may correspond to TRBD1 or TRBD2 (5 bases each). Germline-derived CDR1 and CDR2 are SGHNT and YENEEA. The CDR3 is made up of 16 amino acids. The V end was cut by 5 bases, the J end by 2 bases, with 15 bases between. As DNA, the CDR3 is TGTGCCAGCAGCCTCTCTGGGGACGGTAACACCGGGGAGCTGTTTTTT. This encodes CASSLSGDGNTGELFF.

The chain has TRBV12-5 and TRBJ2-7; D assignment may be TRBD1 or TRBD2 (6 bases each). CDR1 and CDR2 (germline): LGHNT, FRNRAP. The length of the CDR3 is 15 residues. V gave up 6 bases and J gave up 3 bases, with 18 bases separating them. The CDR3 nucleotides read TGTGCTAGTGGCATCATTGGGGGGCTTAACTACGAGCAGTACTTC. Its protein is CASGIIGGLNYEQYF.

Only one count was recorded for this clone. The chain joins TRBV11-2 to TRBJ1-2; no clear D. V gave up 0 bases and J gave up 1 base, with 0 bases separating them. The CDR3 extends over 12 amino acids. Germline loops: CDR1 SGHAT, CDR2 FQNNGV. CDR3 sequence: CASSLDNYGYTF. CDR3 bases: TGTGCCAGCAGCTTAGATAACTATGGCTACACCTTC.

J is TRBJ1-2 and V is TRBV24-1, with D uncertain. CDR3 length: 15 amino acids. V was clipped by 4 bases and J by 3 bases, with 14 bases between them. Germline V CDR1 and CDR2: KGHDR, SFDVKD. CDR3 nucleotides: TGTGCCACCAGTGACCTTACCCGAATGGACTATGGCTACACCTTC. As protein: CATSDLTRMDYGYTF.

The V call is TRBV4-2, the J call TRBJ2-3, with 13 positions matching TRBD2. The CDR3 loop spans 17 amino acids. Germline V lookup: CDR1 LGHNA, CDR2 YNFKEQ. V lost 4 bases and J lost 3; bases outside the gene matches: 7. The DNA of the CDR3 is TGTGCCAGCAGCCGGACTAGCGGGGGCTCCGGGACAGATACGCAGTATTTT. Its protein is CASSRTSGGSGTDTQYF.